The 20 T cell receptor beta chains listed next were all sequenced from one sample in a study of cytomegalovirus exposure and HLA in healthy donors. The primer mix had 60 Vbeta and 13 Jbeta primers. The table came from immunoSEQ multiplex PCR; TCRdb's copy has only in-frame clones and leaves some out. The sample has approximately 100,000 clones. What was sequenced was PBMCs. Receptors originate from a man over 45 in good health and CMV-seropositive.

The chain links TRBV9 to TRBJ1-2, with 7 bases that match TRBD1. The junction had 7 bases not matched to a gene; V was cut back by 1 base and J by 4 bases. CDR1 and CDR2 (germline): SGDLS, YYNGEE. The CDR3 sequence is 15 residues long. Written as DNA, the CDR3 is TGTGCCAGCAGCGTACAGGGGACAGTTTCCTATGGCTACACCTTC. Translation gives CASSVQGTVSYGYTF.

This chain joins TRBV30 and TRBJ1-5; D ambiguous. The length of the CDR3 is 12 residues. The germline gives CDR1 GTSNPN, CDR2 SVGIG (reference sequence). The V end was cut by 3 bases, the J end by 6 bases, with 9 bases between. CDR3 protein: CAWSSGLQPQHF. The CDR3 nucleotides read TGTGCCTGGAGCAGTGGGCTTCAGCCCCAGCATTTT.

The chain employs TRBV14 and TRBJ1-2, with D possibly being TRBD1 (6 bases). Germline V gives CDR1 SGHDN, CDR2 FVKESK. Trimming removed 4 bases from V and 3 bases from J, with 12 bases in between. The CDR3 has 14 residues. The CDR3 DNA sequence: TGTGCCAGCAGCCCTACACCAGGGGACTATGGCTACACCTTC. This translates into CASSPTPGDYGYTF.

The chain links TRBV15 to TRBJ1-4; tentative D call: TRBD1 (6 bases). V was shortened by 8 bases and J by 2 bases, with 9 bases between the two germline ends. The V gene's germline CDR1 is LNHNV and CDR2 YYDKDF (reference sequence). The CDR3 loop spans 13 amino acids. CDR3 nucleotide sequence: TGTGCCACCGGGGGGGCGACTAATGAAAAACTGTTTTTT. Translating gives CATGGATNEKLFF.

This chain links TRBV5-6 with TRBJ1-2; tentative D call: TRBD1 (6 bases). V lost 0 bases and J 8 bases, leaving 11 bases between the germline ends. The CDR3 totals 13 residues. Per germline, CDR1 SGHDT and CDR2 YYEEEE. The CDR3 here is CASSLEGGGGYTF. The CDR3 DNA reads TGTGCCAGCAGCTTGGAAGGGGGAGGGGGCTACACCTTC.

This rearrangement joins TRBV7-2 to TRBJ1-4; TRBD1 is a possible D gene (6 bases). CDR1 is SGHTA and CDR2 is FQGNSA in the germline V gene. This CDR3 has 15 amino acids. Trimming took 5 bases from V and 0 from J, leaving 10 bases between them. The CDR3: CASSTQGPTNEKLFF. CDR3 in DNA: TGTGCCAGCAGCACCCAGGGGCCAACTAATGAAAAACTGTTTTTT. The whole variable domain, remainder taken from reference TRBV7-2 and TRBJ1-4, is GAGVSQSPSNKVTEKGKDVELRCDPISGHTALYWYRQSLGQGLEFLIYFQGNSAPDKSGLPSDRFSAERTGGSVSTLTIQRTQQEDSAVYLCASSTQGPTNEKLFFGSGTQLSVL.

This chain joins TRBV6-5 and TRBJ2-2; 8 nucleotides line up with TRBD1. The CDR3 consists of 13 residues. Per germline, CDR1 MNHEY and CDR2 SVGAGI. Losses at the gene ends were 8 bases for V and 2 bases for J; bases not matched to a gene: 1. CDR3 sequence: CASGTGNTGELFF. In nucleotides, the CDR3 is TGTGCCAGCGGGACAGGAAACACCGGGGAGCTGTTTTTT.

The CDR3 spells CASSGYPGQGSGYTF. The CDR3 DNA reads TGTGCCAGCAGTGGCTACCCCGGACAGGGTAGCGGCTACACCTTC. The chain links TRBV6-1 to TRBJ1-2, with 8 bases matching TRBD1. J lost 8 bases, V lost 4 bases, and 12 bases had no gene match. Germline V gives CDR1 MNHNS, CDR2 SASEGT. This CDR3 contains 15 residues.

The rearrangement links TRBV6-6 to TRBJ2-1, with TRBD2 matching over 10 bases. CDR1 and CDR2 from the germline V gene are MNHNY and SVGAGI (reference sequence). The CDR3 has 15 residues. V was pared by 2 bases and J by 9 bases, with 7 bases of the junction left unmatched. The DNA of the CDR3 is TGTGCCAGCAGTTACGGCCAGCGGGAGGGTCTTGAGCAGTTCTTC. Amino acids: CASSYGQREGLEQFF.

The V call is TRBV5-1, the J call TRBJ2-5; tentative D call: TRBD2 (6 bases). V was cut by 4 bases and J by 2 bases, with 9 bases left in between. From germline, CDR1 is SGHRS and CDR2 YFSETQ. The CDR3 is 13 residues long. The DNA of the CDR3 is TGCGCCAGCAGCGGGGGACTTCAAGAGACCCAGTACTTC. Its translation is CASSGGLQETQYF.

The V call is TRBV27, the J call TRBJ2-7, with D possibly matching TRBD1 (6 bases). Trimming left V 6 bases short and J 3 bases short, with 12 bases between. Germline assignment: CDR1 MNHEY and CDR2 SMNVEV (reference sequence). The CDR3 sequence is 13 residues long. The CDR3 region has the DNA TGTGCCAGCAGCCCAGGGGTCGACTACGAGCAGTACTTC. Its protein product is CASSPGVDYEQYF.

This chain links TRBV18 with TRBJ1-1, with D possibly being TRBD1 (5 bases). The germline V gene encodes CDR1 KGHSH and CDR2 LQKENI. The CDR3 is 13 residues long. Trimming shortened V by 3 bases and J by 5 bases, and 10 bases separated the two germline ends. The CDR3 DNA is TGTGCCAGCTCACCCCGGGGGGGGACTGAAGCTTTCTTT. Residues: CASSPRGGTEAFF.

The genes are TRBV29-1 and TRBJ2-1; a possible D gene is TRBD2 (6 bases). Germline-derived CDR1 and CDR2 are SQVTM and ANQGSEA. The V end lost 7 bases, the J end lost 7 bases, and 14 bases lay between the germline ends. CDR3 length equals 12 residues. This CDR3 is CSAWTAGNEQFF. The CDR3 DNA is TGCAGCGCTTGGACCGCGGGGAATGAGCAGTTCTTC.

CDR3: CASRLQGTKNIQYF. DNA for the CDR3: TGTGCCAGCAGACTACAGGGGACCAAAAACATTCAGTACTTC. The chain employs TRBV5-4 and TRBJ2-4; TRBD1 matches 7 bases. This CDR3 comprises 14 residues. Unmatched junction bases numbered 4, after V lost 5 bases and J lost 2 bases. CDR1 SGHNT and CDR2 YYREEE come from the germline V gene (reference sequence).

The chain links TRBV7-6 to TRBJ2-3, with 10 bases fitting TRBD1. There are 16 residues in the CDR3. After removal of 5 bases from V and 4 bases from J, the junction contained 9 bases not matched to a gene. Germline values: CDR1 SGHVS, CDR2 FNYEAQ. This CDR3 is CASSPNGQGVPDTQYF. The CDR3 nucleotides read TGTGCCAGCAGCCCGAATGGACAGGGGGTTCCAGATACGCAGTATTTT.

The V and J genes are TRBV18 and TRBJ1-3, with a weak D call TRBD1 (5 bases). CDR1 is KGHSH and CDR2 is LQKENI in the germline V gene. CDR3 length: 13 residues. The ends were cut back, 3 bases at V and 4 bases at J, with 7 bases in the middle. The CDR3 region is CASSPPGGNTIYF. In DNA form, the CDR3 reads TGTGCCAGCTCACCCCCAGGGGGAAACACCATATATTTT. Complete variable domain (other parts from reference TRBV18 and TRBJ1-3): NAGVMQNPRHLVRRRGQEARLRCSPMKGHSHVYWYRQLPEEGLKFMVYLQKENIIDESGMPKERFSAEFPKEGPSILRIQQVVRGDSAAYFCASSPPGGNTIYFGEGSWLTVV.

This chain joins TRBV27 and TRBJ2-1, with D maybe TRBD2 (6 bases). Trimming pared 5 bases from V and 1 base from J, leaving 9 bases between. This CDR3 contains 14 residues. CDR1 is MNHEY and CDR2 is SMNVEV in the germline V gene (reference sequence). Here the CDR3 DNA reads TGTGCCAGCAGTCCAGGAGGGTCCTACAATGAGCAGTTCTTC. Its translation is CASSPGGSYNEQFF.

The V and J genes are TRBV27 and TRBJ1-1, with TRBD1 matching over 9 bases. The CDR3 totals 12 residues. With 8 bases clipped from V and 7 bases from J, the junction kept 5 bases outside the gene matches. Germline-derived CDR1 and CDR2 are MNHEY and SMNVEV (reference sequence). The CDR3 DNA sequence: TGTGCCAGCCTCACAGGGGGCGGTGAAGCTTTCTTT. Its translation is CASLTGGGEAFF.

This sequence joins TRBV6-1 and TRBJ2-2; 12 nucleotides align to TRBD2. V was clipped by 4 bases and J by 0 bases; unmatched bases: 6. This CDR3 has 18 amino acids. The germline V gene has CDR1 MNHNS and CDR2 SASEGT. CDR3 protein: CASSGPTSGRTNTGELFF. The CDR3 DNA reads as TGTGCCAGCAGTGGCCCCACTAGCGGGAGGACGAACACCGGGGAGCTGTTTTTT.

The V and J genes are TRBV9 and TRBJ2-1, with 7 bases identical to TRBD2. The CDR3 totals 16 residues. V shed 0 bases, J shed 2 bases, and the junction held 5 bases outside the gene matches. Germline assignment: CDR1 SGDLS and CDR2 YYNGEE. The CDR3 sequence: CASSVAGGSTYNEQFF. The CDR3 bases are TGTGCCAGCAGCGTAGCGGGCGGGAGCACCTACAATGAGCAGTTCTTC.